This T cell receptor (beta chain) comes out of a study of blood T cell repertoires in COVID-19. Looking at the study overall: Researchers got acute and convalescent COVID-19 samples from the United States, Italy and Spain. From T cells, B-cell-depleted T cells, or PBMCs came the material, which was cDNA or gDNA.

Original methodology: Amplification with reference gene primers provided the estimates of nucleated cell counts. Data came from immunoSEQ multiplex PCR; TCRdb stores just in-frame clones and leaves some out. V and J calls and clone size are those listed in that table; D and trimming were worked out from the DNA. This table has 200,000 to 250,000 clones, roughly 82% appearing once. Material: peripheral blood. The source is a woman in her seventies with acute or convalescent COVID-19.

The CDR3 region is CSVAGDRTYEQYF. The CDR3 coding sequence is TGCAGCGTTGCGGGGGACAGGACCTACGAGCAGTACTTC. V and J are TRBV29-1 and TRBJ2-7; 8 nucleotides line up with TRBD1. There are 13 residues in the CDR3. From germline, CDR1 is SQVTM and CDR2 ANQGSEA. Losses at the gene ends were 4 bases for V and 2 bases for J; bases not matched to a gene: 4.